The text below deals with one TCR beta chain. Each sample came from a Caucasian adult donor living in Nashville, Tennessee. The data originate from a study of shared clonotypes between healthy human individuals. Germline assignment: CDR1 SGHTA and CDR2 FQGNSA. This CDR3 contains 13 residues. Trimming took off 6 bases at V and 4 bases at J, with 12 bases between the two ends. TCRdb keeps only in-frame clones here, not all; method: immunoSEQ multiplex PCR. The table records under 2.5 million clones, just under 95% of them present only once. Sequencing was carried out using naive CD4+ T cells from PBMCs. As to subset: CD45RA+ positively selected. This receptor was identified in a man younger than 30 in good health. Some clones in this sample may be carry-over from other donors' samples. The V call is TRBV7-2, the J call TRBJ1-1; D perhaps matches TRBD1 (5 bases). The CDR3 reads CASRRGESTEAFF. The CDR3 DNA reads TGTGCCAGCAGACGGGGGGAGAGCACTGAAGCTTTCTTT.